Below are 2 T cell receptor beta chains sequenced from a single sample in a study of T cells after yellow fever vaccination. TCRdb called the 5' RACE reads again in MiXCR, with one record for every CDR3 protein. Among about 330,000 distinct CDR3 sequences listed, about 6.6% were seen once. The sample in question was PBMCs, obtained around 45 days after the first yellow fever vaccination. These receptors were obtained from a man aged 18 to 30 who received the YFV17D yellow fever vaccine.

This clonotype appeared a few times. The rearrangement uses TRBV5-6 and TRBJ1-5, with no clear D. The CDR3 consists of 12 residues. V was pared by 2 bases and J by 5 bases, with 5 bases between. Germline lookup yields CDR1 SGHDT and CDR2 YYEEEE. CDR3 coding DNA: TGTGCCAGCAGCTTAAGGTATCAGCCCCAGCATTTT. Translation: CASSLRYQPQHF. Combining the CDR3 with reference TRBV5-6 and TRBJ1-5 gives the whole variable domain DAGVTQSPTHLIKTRGQQVTLRCSPKSGHDTVSWYQQALGQGPQFIFQYYEEEERQRGNFPDRFSGHQFPNYSSELNVNALLLGDSALYLCASSLRYQPQHFGDGTRLSIL.

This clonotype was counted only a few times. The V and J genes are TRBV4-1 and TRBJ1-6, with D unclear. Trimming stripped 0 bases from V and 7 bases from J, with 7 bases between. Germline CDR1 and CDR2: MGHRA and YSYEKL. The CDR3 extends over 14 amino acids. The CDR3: CASSQDGANSPLHF. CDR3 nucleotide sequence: TGCGCCAGCAGCCAAGATGGAGCGAATTCACCCCTCCACTTT.